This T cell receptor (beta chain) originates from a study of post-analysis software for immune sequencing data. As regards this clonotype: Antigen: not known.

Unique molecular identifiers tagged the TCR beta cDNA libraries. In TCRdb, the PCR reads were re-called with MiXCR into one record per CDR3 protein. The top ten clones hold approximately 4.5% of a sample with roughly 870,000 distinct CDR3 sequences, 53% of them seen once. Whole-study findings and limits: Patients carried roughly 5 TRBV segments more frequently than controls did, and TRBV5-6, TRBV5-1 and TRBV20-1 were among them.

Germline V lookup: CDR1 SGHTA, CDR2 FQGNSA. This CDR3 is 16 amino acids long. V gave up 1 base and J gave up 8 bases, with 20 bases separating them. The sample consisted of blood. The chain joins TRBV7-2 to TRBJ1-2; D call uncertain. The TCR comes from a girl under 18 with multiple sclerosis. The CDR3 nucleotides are TGTGCCAGCAGCTTAGGAGATCGGCGAACCACGAAGGGCTACACCTTC. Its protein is CASSLGDRRTTKGYTF.